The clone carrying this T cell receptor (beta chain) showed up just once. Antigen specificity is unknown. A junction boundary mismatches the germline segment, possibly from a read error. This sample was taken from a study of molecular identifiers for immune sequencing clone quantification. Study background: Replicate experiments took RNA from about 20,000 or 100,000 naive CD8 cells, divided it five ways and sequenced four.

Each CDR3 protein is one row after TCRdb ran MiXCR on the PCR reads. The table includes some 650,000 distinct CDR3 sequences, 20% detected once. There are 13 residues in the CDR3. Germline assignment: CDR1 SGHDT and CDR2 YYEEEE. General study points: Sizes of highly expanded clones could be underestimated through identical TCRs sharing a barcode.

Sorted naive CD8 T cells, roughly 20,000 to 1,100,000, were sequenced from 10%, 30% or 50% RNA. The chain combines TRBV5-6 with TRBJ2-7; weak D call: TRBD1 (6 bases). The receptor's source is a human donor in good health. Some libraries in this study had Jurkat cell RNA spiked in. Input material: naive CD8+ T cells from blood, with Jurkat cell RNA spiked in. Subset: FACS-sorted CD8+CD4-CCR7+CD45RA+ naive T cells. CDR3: CASSLGTDYKQYF. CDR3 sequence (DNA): TGTGCCAGCAGCTTGGGGACAGACTACAAGCAGTACTTC.